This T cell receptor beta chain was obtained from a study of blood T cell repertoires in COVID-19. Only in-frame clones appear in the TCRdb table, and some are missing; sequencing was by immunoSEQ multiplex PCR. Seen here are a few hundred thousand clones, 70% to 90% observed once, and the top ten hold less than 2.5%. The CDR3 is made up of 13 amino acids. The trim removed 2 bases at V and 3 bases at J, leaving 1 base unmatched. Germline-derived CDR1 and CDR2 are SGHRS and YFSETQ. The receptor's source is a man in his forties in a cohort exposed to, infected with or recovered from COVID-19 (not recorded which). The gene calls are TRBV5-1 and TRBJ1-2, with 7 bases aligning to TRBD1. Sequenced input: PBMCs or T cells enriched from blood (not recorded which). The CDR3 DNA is TGCGCCAGCAGCTTTGGGACAGACTATGGCTACACCTTC. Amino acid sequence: CASSFGTDYGYTF. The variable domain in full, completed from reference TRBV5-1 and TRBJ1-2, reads KAGVTQTPRYLIKTRGQQVTLSCSPISGHRSVSWYQQTPGQGLQFLFEYFSETQRNKGNFPGRFSGRQFSNSRSEMNVSTLELGDSALYLCASSFGTDYGYTFGSGTRLTVV.